Shown below are 21 T cell receptor beta chains from a single sample sequenced in a study of blood T cell repertoires in COVID-19. Repertoires were generated with immunoSEQ multiplex PCR, while TCRdb's copy carries only in-frame clones and drops some. The repertoire includes a few hundred thousand clones, around 83% of them detected once, and under 15% sits in the top ten. What was sequenced was peripheral blood. These receptors all come from a human donor in a cohort sampled during active COVID-19.

The V and J genes are TRBV4-1 and TRBJ1-3, with D tentatively TRBD1 (6 bases). V shed 3 bases and J shed 1 base, with 13 bases lying between them. The CDR3 is 16 residues long. Per germline, CDR1 MGHRA and CDR2 YSYEKL. CDR3 residues: CASSQSDSLSGNTIYF. The CDR3 coding sequence is TGCGCCAGCAGCCAGTCGGACAGCTTATCTGGAAACACCATATATTTT.

V and J are TRBV2 and TRBJ1-2; tentatively, D is TRBD1 (5 bases). Trimming took off 7 bases at V and 3 bases at J, with 9 bases between the two ends. Germline lookup yields CDR1 SNHLY and CDR2 FYNNEI. The CDR3 is 12 residues long. This CDR3 is CASTQGYYGYTF. The CDR3, as DNA: TGTGCCAGCACCCAGGGCTACTATGGCTACACCTTC.

There are a few counts of this clone. The chain has TRBV5-1 and TRBJ2-7; 9 nucleotides agree with TRBD2. The germline CDR1 and CDR2 sequences are SGHRS and YFSETQ. The CDR3 spans 16 residues. J gave up 0 bases and V 3 bases, and 7 bases lay outside the gene matches. The CDR3: CASSWTLAGTSYEQYF. The CDR3 DNA reads as TGCGCCAGCAGCTGGACTCTAGCGGGGACCTCCTACGAGCAGTACTTC.

The J gene is TRBJ2-3, the V gene TRBV7-9; D gene unclear. The CDR3 loop spans 13 amino acids. V lost 0 bases and J 4 bases, leaving 5 bases between the germline ends. Germline-derived CDR1 and CDR2 are SEHNR and FQNEAQ (reference sequence). The CDR3 here is CASSLARSDTQYF. In DNA form, the CDR3 reads TGTGCCAGCAGCTTAGCGCGATCAGATACGCAGTATTTT.

The J gene is TRBJ1-2, the V gene TRBV18; a possible D gene is TRBD1 (6 bases). There are 13 residues in the CDR3. Germline V gives CDR1 KGHSH, CDR2 LQKENI. V was clipped by 6 bases and J by 6 bases, with 14 bases between them. CDR3 in amino acids: CASSTTGLDGYTF. The CDR3 coding sequence is TGTGCCAGCTCTACTACAGGGTTAGATGGCTACACCTTC.

The chain's CDR3 is CASTSEDYGYTF. The CDR3 DNA reads TGTGCCAGCACTTCAGAGGACTATGGCTACACCTTC. The chain couples TRBV12-3 or TRBV12-4 to TRBJ1-2; D gene unclear. CDR3 length: 12 amino acids. Trimming shortened V by 7 bases and J by 3 bases, and 9 bases separated the two germline ends.

V gene TRBV6-2 or TRBV6-3 combines with J gene TRBJ1-1; D is perhaps TRBD1 (5 bases). The germline CDR1 and CDR2 sequences are MNHEY and SVGEGT. The CDR3 has 14 residues. V dropped 6 bases and J dropped 1 base, with 12 bases sitting between them. The CDR3 DNA reads TGTGCCAGCAGCAATTCTAGGGGGAACACTGAAGCTTTCTTT. It yields the protein CASSNSRGNTEAFF.

The J gene is TRBJ1-1, the V gene TRBV27; D uncertain. The CDR3 covers 15 residues. Germline V gene sequence: CDR1 MNHEY, CDR2 SMNVEV (reference sequence). Trimming left V 4 bases short and J 0 bases short, with 12 bases between. The CDR3 DNA is TGTGCCAGCAGTTCCCTAATTCTTCTGAACACTGAAGCTTTCTTT. Protein: CASSSLILLNTEAFF.

The J gene is TRBJ1-6, the V gene TRBV10-3, with D perhaps matching TRBD1 (5 bases). The CDR3 spans 13 residues. Germline CDR1 reads ENHRY; CDR2 reads SYGVKD. Trimming shortened V by 6 bases and J by 5 bases, and 8 bases separated the two germline ends. CDR3 coding DNA: TGTGCCATCAGGACAGAAAATAATTCACCCCTCCACTTT. It yields the protein CAIRTENNSPLHF.

The chain has TRBV9 and TRBJ2-1; possible D gene TRBD2, 6 bases. Germline-derived CDR1 and CDR2 are SGDLS and YYNGEE. This CDR3 spans 13 amino acids. The V end was cut by 8 bases, the J end by 3 bases, with 12 bases between. CDR3 loop: CASGRGGYNEQFF. Here the CDR3 DNA reads TGTGCCAGTGGGCGGGGCGGCTACAATGAGCAGTTCTTC.

The chain combines TRBV18 with TRBJ2-7, with 7 bases fitting TRBD1. The V gene's germline CDR1 is KGHSH and CDR2 LQKENI. This CDR3 contains 14 residues. V shed 1 base and J 7 bases; nucleotides not matched to a gene: 7. For the CDR3, the DNA is TGTGCCAGCTCACCACTACAGGGGTCGCAAGAGCAGTACTTC. Translation gives CASSPLQGSQEQYF.

This rearrangement joins TRBV11-1 to TRBJ2-2, with TRBD2 matching over 7 bases. V shed 6 bases and J 5 bases; nucleotides not matched to a gene: 6. CDR3 length: 14 residues. From germline, CDR1 is SGHAT and CDR2 FQDESV (reference sequence). The CDR3 DNA is TGTGCCAGCAGGCGGGAGATGGGGACCGGGGAGCTGTTTTTT. This gives the protein CASRREMGTGELFF.

The chain links TRBV7-2 to TRBJ1-4; D is undetermined. Germline lookup yields CDR1 SGHTA and CDR2 FQGNSA. The ends were cut back, 3 bases at V and 5 bases at J, with 10 bases in the middle. The CDR3 is 14 amino acids. The CDR3 loop is CASSFRGPNEKLFF. The CDR3, as DNA: TGTGCCAGCAGCTTTAGAGGGCCGAATGAAAAACTGTTTTTT.

The chain links TRBV10-2 to TRBJ1-5, with TRBD1 identical over 10 bases. This CDR3 has 14 amino acids. Unmatched junction bases numbered 5, after V lost 6 bases and J lost 6 bases. Looked up from germline, CDR1 is WSHSY and CDR2 is SAAADI. CDR3 in DNA: TGCGCCAGCAGGGGGACAGGGGTTAGTCAGCCCCAGCATTTT. Protein: CASRGTGVSQPQHF.

The chain carries TRBV25-1 and TRBJ2-1; TRBD1 matches 11 bases. CDR1 and CDR2 from the germline V gene are MGHDK and SYGVNS. The CDR3 runs to 13 residues. V shed 11 bases and J 6 bases; nucleotides not matched to a gene: 6. The CDR3: CASHGTGGNEQFF. The CDR3 DNA is TGTGCCTCCCATGGGACAGGGGGCAATGAGCAGTTCTTC.

V usage is TRBV7-8 and J usage is TRBJ1-1, with 9 bases fitting TRBD1. Germline lookup yields CDR1 SGHVS and CDR2 FQNEAQ. The V and J ends lost 5 bases and 5 bases, in that order; junction bases with no gene match: 12. This CDR3 is 16 amino acids long. This chain's CDR3 is CASSPQGALLVTEAFF. The CDR3 region has the DNA TGTGCCAGCAGCCCACAGGGGGCCCTTTTGGTTACTGAAGCTTTCTTT.

This clone was counted many times. The chain carries TRBV18 and TRBJ1-4; D not certain. Trimming took off 6 bases at V and 5 bases at J, with 13 bases between the two ends. The CDR3 loop spans 14 amino acids. Germline V gene lookup returns CDR1 KGHSH and CDR2 LQKENI. The CDR3, as DNA: TGTGCCAGCTCTTCCGAGTCGGGAAATGAAAAACTGTTTTTT. Translating gives CASSSESGNEKLFF. Supplemented by reference TRBV18 and TRBJ1-4, the full variable domain reads NAGVMQNPRHLVRRRGQEARLRCSPMKGHSHVYWYRQLPEEGLKFMVYLQKENIIDESGMPKERFSAEFPKEGPSILRIQQVVRGDSAAYFCASSSESGNEKLFFGSGTQLSVL.

The V gene is TRBV29-1, the J gene TRBJ2-7, with D perhaps TRBD1 (5 bases). There are 14 residues in the CDR3. V gave up 2 bases and J gave up 0 bases, with 11 bases separating them. CDR1 and CDR2 from the germline V gene are SQVTM and ANQGSEA. CDR3 protein: CSVETKGSSYEQYF. The CDR3 DNA sequence: TGCAGCGTTGAAACCAAGGGGTCCTCCTACGAGCAGTACTTC.

This clone is a singleton in its sample. The V call is TRBV12-1, the J call TRBJ2-3; TRBD2, the table's D call, was not compared with the DNA. TRBV12-1 constitutes a pseudogene. The CDR3 length is 14 residues. In DNA, the CDR3 is TGTGCCAGCAGCTTTGTGCGGGAGGCAGATACGCAGTATTTT. As protein: CASSFVREADTQYF.

This chain connects TRBV19 to TRBJ1-1, with 7 bases fitting TRBD1. Germline V gene lookup returns CDR1 LNHDA and CDR2 SQIVND (reference sequence). The CDR3 sequence is 14 residues long. The ends lost 2 bases at V and 7 bases at J; junction bases unmatched: 7. In DNA form, the CDR3 reads TGTGCCAGTAGTATAACGAGGGGGCAGAGTGAAGCTTTCTTT. It specifies CASSITRGQSEAFF.

This chain links TRBV6-6 with TRBJ2-1, with TRBD2 matching 10 bases. The J segment lost 9 bases and the V segment lost 6 bases, leaving 11 bases of the junction unmatched. Germline CDR1 and CDR2: MNHNY and SVGAGI (reference sequence). The CDR3 loop spans 15 amino acids. The CDR3 sequence: CASRASSGSGSEQFF. The CDR3 coding sequence is TGTGCCAGCAGGGCCTCTAGCGGGAGTGGCAGTGAGCAGTTCTTC.